This entry is about one T cell receptor (beta chain). Its antigen is currently unknown. One end of the junction does not line up with germline, which may come from a read error. These data belong to a study of CD8+CD57+ T cells in acquired aplastic anemia. Overall study context: CD4+ and CD8+ cells, once sorted, gave DNA averaging approximately 3 ug. Healthy donor CD4+ samples were sequenced to a depth that averaged around 9.8 million reads. Study conclusions and caveats: The CD8+ Simpson's diversity of patients and controls was not significantly different. Both patients and controls carried the same twenty-nine CD8+ CDR3 sequences.

The length of the CDR3 is 13 residues. Germline values: CDR1 SGHNT, CDR2 YYREEE (reference sequence). Genomic DNA provided the template from which TCR beta VDJ and CDR3 profiles were obtained. TCRdb independently ran MiXCR on the reads; one entry per CDR3 protein. Of hundreds of thousands of distinct CDR3 sequences listed, approximately 70% are singletons. Material for sequencing was sorted CD4+, CD8+, or CD8+CD57+ T cells (not recorded which) from PBMCs. The chain couples TRBV5-4 to TRBJ1-1; D might be TRBD1 (5 bases). This sequence was found in a human donor in good health, serving as a control. CDR3 protein: CASSVADTTEAFF. The DNA of the CDR3 is TGCGCCAGCAGCGTGGCGGACACCACTGAAGCTTTCTTT.